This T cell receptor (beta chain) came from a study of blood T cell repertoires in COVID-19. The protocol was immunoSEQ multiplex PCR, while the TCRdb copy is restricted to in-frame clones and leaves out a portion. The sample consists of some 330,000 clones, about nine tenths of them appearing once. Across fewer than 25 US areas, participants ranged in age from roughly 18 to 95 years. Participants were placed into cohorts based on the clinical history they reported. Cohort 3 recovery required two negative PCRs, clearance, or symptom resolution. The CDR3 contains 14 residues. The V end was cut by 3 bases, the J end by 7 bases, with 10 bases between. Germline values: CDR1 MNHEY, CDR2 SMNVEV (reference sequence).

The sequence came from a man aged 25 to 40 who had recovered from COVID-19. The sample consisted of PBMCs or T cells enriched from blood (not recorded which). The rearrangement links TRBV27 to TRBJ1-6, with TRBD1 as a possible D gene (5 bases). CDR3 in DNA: TGTGCCAGCAGTTTCATGGGGGGGAATTCACCCCTCCACTTT. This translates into CASSFMGGNSPLHF.